This TCR beta chain is from a study of blood T cell repertoires in COVID-19. In the study overall: Some COVID-19 samples were acute and others convalescent; all came from the United States, Italy and Spain. Sources were T cells, B-cell-depleted T cells, or PBMCs; the material itself was cDNA or gDNA.

V gave up 1 base and J gave up 2 bases, with 7 bases separating them. The CDR3 totals 14 residues. The germline V gene has CDR1 SGHAT and CDR2 FQNNGV. In the source study's methods: Amplification of reference gene primers was used by the study to estimate nucleated cell counts. The table came from immunoSEQ multiplex PCR; TCRdb's copy has only in-frame clones and leaves some out. From that table come the V and J calls and clone size; the DNA was used to work out D and trimming. This repertoire shows around 100,000 clones, approximately 90% found once; its top ten account for around 3.3%. The source material was peripheral blood. This chain connects TRBV11-2 to TRBJ2-3; a possible D gene is TRBD1 (5 bases). This sequence was found in a man aged 45-65 years in a cohort sampled during active COVID-19. The chain's CDR3 is CASSLGQTTDTQYF. CDR3 sequence (DNA): TGTGCCAGCAGCTTAGGACAGACCACAGATACGCAGTATTTT.